This is a list of T cell receptor beta chains from one sample in a study of early T cells in non-severe SARS-CoV-2 infection. MiXCR, applied by TCRdb to the 5' RACE reads, yields one record per CDR3 protein. This sample has more than 80,000 distinct CDR3 sequences; 9.5% to 12% occur once, and the top ten carry approximately 5.3%. The sequenced sample consisted of whole blood. Source of these receptors: an adult who was a healthcare worker with PCR-confirmed SARS-CoV-2 infection or an uninfected control (not recorded which). The conserved cysteine and the conserved F or W are not part of the CDR3 here. A D gene is named only where the DNA matches it firmly. Clone size is shown for a subset of rows, as once, few, many or a class of expanded clone.

v_gene	d_gene	abundance	CDR3aa
TRBV30	-	-	AWSRRTTGELF
TRBV4-2	-	-	ASSQDGRQYYEQY
TRBV29-1	TRBD2	-	SVQTSAYEQY
TRBV6-5	-	-	ASSYTHRNTEAF
TRBV10-1	-	-	ASSEDRKPDTQY
TRBV7-9	TRBD1	-	ASSLLNRGVTEAF
TRBV28	TRBD2	many	ASSLETSAEDEQF
TRBV11-2	-	-	ASSLDMDTQY
TRBV7-2	TRBD2	-	ASSTRLAGNHEQF
TRBV2	-	-	ASSEASADNSPLH
TRBV3-1	-	many	ASSPHRDTEAF
TRBV12-3/TRBV12-4	-	few	ASSPGFTYNEQF
TRBV2	-	-	ASSDMGNGYT
TRBV21-1	-	-	ASSKVEGKWNNGYT
TRBV20-1	TRBD1	many	SATRQGQTQY
TRBV6-5	-	many	ASSSGMHQPQH